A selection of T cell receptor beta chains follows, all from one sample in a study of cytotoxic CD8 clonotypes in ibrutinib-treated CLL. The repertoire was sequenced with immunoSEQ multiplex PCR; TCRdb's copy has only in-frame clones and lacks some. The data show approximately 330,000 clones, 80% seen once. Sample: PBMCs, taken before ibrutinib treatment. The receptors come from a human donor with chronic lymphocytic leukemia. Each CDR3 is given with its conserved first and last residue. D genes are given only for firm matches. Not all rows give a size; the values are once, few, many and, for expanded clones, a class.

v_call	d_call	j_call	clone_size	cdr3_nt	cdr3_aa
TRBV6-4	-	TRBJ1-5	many	TGTGCCAGCAGTGACCCACTTCCCAATCAGCCCCAGCATTTT	CASSDPLPNQPQHF
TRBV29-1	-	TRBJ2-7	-	TGCAGCGTGGTGGGGGGCCAGACAACCGGGTACGAGCAGTACTTC	CSVVGGQTTGYEQYF
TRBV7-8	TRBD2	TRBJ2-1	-	TGTGCCAGCAGCTTAGGCGGGACTAGCAGACACAATGAGCAGTTCTTC	CASSLGGTSRHNEQFF
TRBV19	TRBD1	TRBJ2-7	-	TGTGCCAGTAGGAGACAGGGTGGATACGAGCAGTACTTC	CASRRQGGYEQYF
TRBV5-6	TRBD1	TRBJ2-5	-	TGTGCCAGCAGCCACAAGCTGGGCAGGGGGTTAGAGACCCAGTACTTC	CASSHKLGRGLETQYF
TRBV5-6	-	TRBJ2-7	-	TGTGCCAGCAGCCTGGTCCCAGACGAGCAGTACTTC	CASSLVPDEQYF
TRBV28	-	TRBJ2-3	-	TGTGCCAGCAGTTTATTGGACCTCCGGAGGGATACGCAGTATTTT	CASSLLDLRRDTQYF
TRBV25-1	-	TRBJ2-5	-	TGTGCCAGCAGAAAGGGAGAGACCCAGTACTTC	CASRKGETQYF
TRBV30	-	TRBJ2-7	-	TGTGCCTGGAGTATCTGGACGGGTCCCTACGAGCAGTACTTC	CAWSIWTGPYEQYF
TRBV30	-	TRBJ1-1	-	TGTGCCTGGATGGGGGGACTGAACACTGAAGCTTTCTTT	CAWMGGLNTEAFF
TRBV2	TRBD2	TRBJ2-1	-	TGTGCCAGCAGTGGAGGACTAGCGGGAGTCTCCTACAATGAGCAGTTCTTC	CASSGGLAGVSYNEQFF
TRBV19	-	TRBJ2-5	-	TGTGCCAGTACCCCCGGGACCGAAGAGACCCAGTACTTC	CASTPGTEETQYF
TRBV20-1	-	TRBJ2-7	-	TGCAGTGCCAGTACAGGGAACGAGCAGTACTTC	CSASTGNEQYF
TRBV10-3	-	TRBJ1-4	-	TGTGCCATCAGTGAGTCGGGCGCAGAAGAAAAACTGTTTTTT	CAISESGAEEKLFF
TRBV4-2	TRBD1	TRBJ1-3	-	TGTGCCAGCAGCCAACCTCGGACAGGGGTCTCTGGAAACACCATATATTTT	CASSQPRTGVSGNTIYF
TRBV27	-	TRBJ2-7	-	TGTGCCAGCAGTTTATCTATTGCGACAGTCTCCTACGAGCAGTACTTC	CASSLSIATVSYEQYF
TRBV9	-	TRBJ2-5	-	TGTGCCAGCAGCCGAACGGGACGTGCGGAGACCCAGTACTTC	CASSRTGRAETQYF
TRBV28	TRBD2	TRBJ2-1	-	TGTGCCAGCAGTTCACTTCGGCTAGCGGGAGGGGTCCGATCCTACAATGAGCAGTTCTTC	CASSSLRLAGGVRSYNEQFF
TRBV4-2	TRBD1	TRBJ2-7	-	TGTGCCAGCAGCCAAGATTACCGACAGGGGTTTGCCGAGCAGTACTTC	CASSQDYRQGFAEQYF
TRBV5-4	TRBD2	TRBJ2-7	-	TGTGCCAGCAGCTCGGGACTAGCGGGAGGGCCGATTAGTTACGAGCAGTACTTC	CASSSGLAGGPISYEQYF
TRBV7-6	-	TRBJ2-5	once	TGTGCCAGCAGCTACGGGGGTGGCTTACAAGAGACCCAGTACTTC	CASSYGGGLQETQYF
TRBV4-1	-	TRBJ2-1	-	TGCGCCAGCAGCCATCCGAGTGGAAGCTCCTACAATGAGCAGTTCTTC	CASSHPSGSSYNEQFF
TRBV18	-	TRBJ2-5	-	TGTGCCAGCTCACGGCCCCTCTCTACCCAAGAGACCCAGTACTTC	CASSRPLSTQETQYF
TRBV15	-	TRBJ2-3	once	TGTGCCACCAGCAACACTGGGGGCCCAAGCACAGATACGCAGTATTTT	CATSNTGGPSTDTQYF
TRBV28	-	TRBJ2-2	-	TGTGCCAGCATCAATGGGGATGAGACCGGGGAGCTGTTTTTT	CASINGDETGELFF
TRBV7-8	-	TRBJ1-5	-	TGTGCCAGCAGCTTATCCGCGGGGGGCCCCTATCAGCCCCAGCATTTT	CASSLSAGGPYQPQHF
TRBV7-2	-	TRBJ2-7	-	TGTGCCAGCAGCCCCCCCGGGCGAGCCTACGAGCAGTACTTC	CASSPPGRAYEQYF
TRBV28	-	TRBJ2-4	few	TGTGCCAGCAGTATCCCCGTTTCGAAAAACATTCAGTACTTC	CASSIPVSKNIQYF
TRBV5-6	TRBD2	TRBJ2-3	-	TGTGCCAGCAGCTTGCTTACTAGCGGGACGGACACGCAGTATTTT	CASSLLTSGTDTQYF
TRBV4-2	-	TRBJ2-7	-	TGTGCCAGCAGCCCCCTCAAGGCCGCTACCTACGAGCAGTACTTC	CASSPLKAATYEQYF
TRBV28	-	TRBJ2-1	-	TGTGCCAGCAGTTTGGGTATGAATGAGCAGTTCTTC	CASSLGMNEQFF
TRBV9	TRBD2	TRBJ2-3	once	TGTGCCAGCAGCGTAGCGGCTAGCGGGAGCTCCGGCACAGATACGCAGTATTTT	CASSVAASGSSGTDTQYF
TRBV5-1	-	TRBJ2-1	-	TGCGCCAGCAGCTTAACTAGCATGAATGAGCAGTTCTTC	CASSLTSMNEQFF
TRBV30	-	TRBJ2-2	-	TGTGCCTGGAGTCCCTTGGGTGTTCTAGGCGGTACAAGGTCCGGGGAGCTGTTTTTT	CAWSPLGVLGGTRSGELFF
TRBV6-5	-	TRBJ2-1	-	TGTGCCAGCAGTCGAGGGACGCCCAACTACAATGAGCAGTTCTTC	CASSRGTPNYNEQFF
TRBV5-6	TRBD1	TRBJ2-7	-	TGTGCCAGCAGCAAGATGACAGGGTTTTCCTACGAGCAGTACTTC	CASSKMTGFSYEQYF
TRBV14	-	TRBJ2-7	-	TGTGCCAGCAGCCAAGATACAACCTTCTACGAGCAGTACTTC	CASSQDTTFYEQYF
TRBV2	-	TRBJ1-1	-	TGTGCCAGCTGGTATCAAGGAGATACTGAAGCTTTCTTT	CASWYQGDTEAFF
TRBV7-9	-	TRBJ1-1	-	TGTGCCAGCAGCCGGGAGGGCGCTCCGGCTTTCTTT	CASSREGAPAFF
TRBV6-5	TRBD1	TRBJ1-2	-	TGTGCCAGCAGTTACTCGGGACAGGCCTATGGCTACACCTTC	CASSYSGQAYGYTF
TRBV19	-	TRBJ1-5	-	TGTGCCAGTAGGTTGACAGGTGACAATCAGCCCCAGCATTTT	CASRLTGDNQPQHF